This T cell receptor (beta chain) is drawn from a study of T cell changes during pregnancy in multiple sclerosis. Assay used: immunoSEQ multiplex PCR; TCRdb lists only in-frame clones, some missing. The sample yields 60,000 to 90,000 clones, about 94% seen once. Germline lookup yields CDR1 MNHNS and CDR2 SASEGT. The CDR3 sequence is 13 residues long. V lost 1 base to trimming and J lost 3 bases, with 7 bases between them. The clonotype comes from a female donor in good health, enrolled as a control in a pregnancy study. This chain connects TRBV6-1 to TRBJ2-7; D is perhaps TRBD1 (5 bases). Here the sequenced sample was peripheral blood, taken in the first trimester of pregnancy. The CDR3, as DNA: TGTGCCAGCAGTGAAGGGACATACTACGAGCAGTACTTC. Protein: CASSEGTYYEQYF.